This T cell receptor (beta chain) was sequenced in a study of cytomegalovirus exposure and HLA in healthy donors. Background on the study: As released early, the data held 75 million to 90 million unique TCRs from HLA-typed donors.

This PCR relied on a set of 60 Vbeta primers and 13 Jbeta primers. Sequencing was performed with immunoSEQ multiplex PCR; in TCRdb, only in-frame clones are kept and a portion is missing. This sample has over 150,000 clones; 75% to 85% occur once, and the top ten carry approximately 1.5%. The CDR3 sequence is 12 residues long. Germline-derived CDR1 and CDR2 are MNHEY and SVGAGI. Between the trimmed V and J ends, which lost 6 bases and 7 bases, there was a span of 12 bases. The specimen sequenced was PBMCs. This chain connects TRBV6-5 to TRBJ1-2; D is possibly TRBD1 (6 bases). The clonotype was recovered from a girl aged 5 to 17 in good health and CMV-seropositive. The CDR3 region has the DNA TGTGCCAGCAGAACAGGGAAGGGTGGCTACACCTTC. This codes for CASRTGKGGYTF.